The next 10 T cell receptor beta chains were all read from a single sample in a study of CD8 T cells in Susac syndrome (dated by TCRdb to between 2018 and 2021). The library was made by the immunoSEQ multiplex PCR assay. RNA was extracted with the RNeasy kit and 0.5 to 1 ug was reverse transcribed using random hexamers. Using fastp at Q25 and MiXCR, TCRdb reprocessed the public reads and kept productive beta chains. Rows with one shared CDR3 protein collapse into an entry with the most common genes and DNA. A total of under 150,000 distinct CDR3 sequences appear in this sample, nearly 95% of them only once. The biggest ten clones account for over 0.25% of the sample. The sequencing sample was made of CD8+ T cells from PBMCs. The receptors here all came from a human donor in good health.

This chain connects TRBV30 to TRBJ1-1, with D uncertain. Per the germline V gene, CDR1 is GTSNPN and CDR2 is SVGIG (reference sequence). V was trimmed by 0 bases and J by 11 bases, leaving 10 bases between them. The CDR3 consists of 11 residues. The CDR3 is CAWSVLGSAFF. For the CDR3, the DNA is TGTGCCTGGAGTGTACTTGGCTCGGCTTTCTTT.

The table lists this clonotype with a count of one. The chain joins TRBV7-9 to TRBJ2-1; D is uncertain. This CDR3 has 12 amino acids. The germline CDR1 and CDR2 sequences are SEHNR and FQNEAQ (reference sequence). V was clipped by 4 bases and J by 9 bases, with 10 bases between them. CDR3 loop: CASSSPRGEQFF. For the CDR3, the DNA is TGTGCCAGCAGCTCGCCTAGAGGTGAGCAGTTCTTC.

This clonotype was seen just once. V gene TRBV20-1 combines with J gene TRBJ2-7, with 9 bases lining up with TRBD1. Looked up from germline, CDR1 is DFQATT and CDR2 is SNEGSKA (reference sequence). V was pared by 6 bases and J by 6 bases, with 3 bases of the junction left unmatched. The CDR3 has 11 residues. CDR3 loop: CSARTGVEQYF. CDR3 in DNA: TGCAGTGCCCGGACAGGGGTCGAGCAGTACTTC.

CDR3 bases: TGTGCCAGCACCATCGCCCCAGAGGGGGCGACTGAAGCTTTCTTT. Encoded protein: CASTIAPEGATEAFF. The chain links TRBV6-6 to TRBJ1-1, with 7 bases aligning to TRBD1. Trimming at V came to 7 bases and at J to 5 bases, leaving 13 bases not matched to a gene. CDR3 length: 15 amino acids. Germline assignment: CDR1 MNHNY and CDR2 SVGAGI (reference sequence).

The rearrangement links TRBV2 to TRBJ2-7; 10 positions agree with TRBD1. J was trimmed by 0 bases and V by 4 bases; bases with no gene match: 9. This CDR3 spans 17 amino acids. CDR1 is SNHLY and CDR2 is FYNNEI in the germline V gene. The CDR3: CASSALWGQGSSYEQYF. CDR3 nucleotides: TGTGCCAGCAGTGCCCTATGGGGACAGGGGAGCTCCTACGAGCAGTACTTC.

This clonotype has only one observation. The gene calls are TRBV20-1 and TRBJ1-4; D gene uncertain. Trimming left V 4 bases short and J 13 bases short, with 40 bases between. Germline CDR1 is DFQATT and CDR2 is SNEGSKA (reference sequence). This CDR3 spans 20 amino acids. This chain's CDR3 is CSAKIWGALTGRTDETRLFF. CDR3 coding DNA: TGCAGTGCTAAAATTTGGGGTGCCTTAACCGGCCGGACTGATGAAACGAGACTGTTTTTT.

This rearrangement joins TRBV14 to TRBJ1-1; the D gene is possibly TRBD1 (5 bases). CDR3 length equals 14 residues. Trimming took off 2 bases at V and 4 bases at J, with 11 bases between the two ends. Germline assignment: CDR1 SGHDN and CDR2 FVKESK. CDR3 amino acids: CASSQRGFGTEAFF. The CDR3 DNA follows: TGTGCCAGCAGCCAAAGGGGTTTTGGCACTGAAGCTTTCTTT.

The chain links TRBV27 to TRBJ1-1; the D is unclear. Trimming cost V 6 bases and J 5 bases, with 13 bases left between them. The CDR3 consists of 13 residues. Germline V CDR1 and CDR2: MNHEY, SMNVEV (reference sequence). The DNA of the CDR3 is TGTGCCAGCAGCCGTACTTTTGCGACTGAAGCTTTCTTT. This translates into CASSRTFATEAFF.

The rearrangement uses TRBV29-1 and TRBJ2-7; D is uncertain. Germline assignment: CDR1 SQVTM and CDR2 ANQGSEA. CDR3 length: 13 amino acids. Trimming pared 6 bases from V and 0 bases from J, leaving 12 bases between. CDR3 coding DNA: TGCAGCGTCGGTTATAGGAGCTCCTACGAGCAGTACTTC. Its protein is CSVGYRSSYEQYF.

The CDR3 coding sequence is TGCGCCAGCAGCTCCGACTCAACCTACGAGCAGTACTTC. It yields the protein CASSSDSTYEQYF. This sequence joins TRBV5-1 and TRBJ2-7; no clear D gene. Looked up from germline, CDR1 is SGHRS and CDR2 is YFSETQ. V lost 3 bases and J 2 bases, leaving 9 bases between the germline ends. CDR3 length: 13 amino acids.